What follows describes a single T cell receptor (beta chain). Its antigen is not known. Tregs were sorted as CD4+CD25+CD127-/low cells. Full-length variable regions came from constant-region reverse primers plus semi-nested Nested Universal Primer A PCR. TCRdb used MiXCR to reprocess the 5' RACE reads, holding one entry per CDR3 protein. There are about 10,000 distinct CDR3 sequences in the sample; roughly half occur only once, and 2.9% lies in the top ten. This CDR3 contains 14 residues. Germline CDR1 reads SQVTM; CDR2 reads ANQGSEA. V lost 6 bases and J 2 bases, leaving 17 bases between the germline ends. Study results and limitations: The TCR gene usage of tumor memory CD4+ T cells clustered together with blood and lymph node memory CD4+ cells and with lymph node naive CD4+ cells.

The chain uses TRBV29-1 and TRBJ2-7; the D is unclear. Specimen: Tregs sorted from a lymph node. The TCR was taken from a female donor with breast cancer. The CDR3 loop is CSVPNLHRTYEQYF. The CDR3 DNA reads as TGCAGCGTCCCGAATCTCCACAGAACCTACGAGCAGTACTTC.